The source of this T cell receptor beta chain is a study of cytomegalovirus exposure and HLA in healthy donors. The PCR had 60 Vbeta and 13 Jbeta primers. Here immunoSEQ multiplex PCR was the method, and the copy in TCRdb shows in-frame clones only, minus some. The sample has about 150,000 clones; approximately 68% are singletons. Details on this clone: Its cognate antigen is unknown.

The CDR3 totals 12 residues. V lost 6 bases and J 1 base, leaving 5 bases between the germline ends. The germline gives CDR1 SNHLY, CDR2 FYNNEI. Each donor was nominally healthy when sampled (though unrecorded immune exposures were likely). Study-wide findings and caveats: Equally common other TCR beta chains were less clonally expanded than HLA-associated ones, a later analysis found. Donors were assumed by presence/absence analyses to have roughly uniform sequencing depth. DRB1 showed the most TCR associations and HLA-C the fewest in a later analysis, as rates varied by HLA locus.

The source of this sequence is a man in his forties or fifties in good health and CMV-seronegative. The chain employs TRBV2 and TRBJ2-3, with no clear D. Material for sequencing was PBMCs. DNA for the CDR3: TGTGCCAGCAGCGAGGGCACAGATACGCAGTATTTT. This gives the protein CASSEGTDTQYF.